What follows are 20 T cell receptor beta chains derived from one specimen sequenced in a study of Ad26.COV2.S vaccination and SARS-CoV-2 variants. The sample's treatment: 15 to 20 received Ad26.COV2.S at low or high dose, single or two shots; several received placebo; per-sample allocation not given. Following the first vaccine or placebo injection, samples were taken on day 63. TCRdb keeps only in-frame clones here, not all; method: immunoSEQ multiplex PCR. There are 350,000 to 550,000 clones in the sample; roughly 89% occur only once, and approximately 2.5% lies in the top ten. Source: peripheral blood, taken in a trial of Ad26.COV2.S vaccine versus placebo. The receptors shown here come from a person between 18 and 65 years old who received the Ad26.COV2.S COVID-19 vaccine or a placebo.

This chain's CDR3 is CASTPTGLATYEQYV. The CDR3 DNA is TGTGCCAGCACCCCTACAGGCCTCGCAACCTACGAGCAGTACGTC. The gene calls are TRBV6-2 or TRBV6-3 and TRBJ2-7; a weak D match, TRBD1 (5 bases). The germline V and J ends were trimmed by 7 bases and 2 bases, with 18 bases remaining between them. Per the germline V gene, CDR1 is MNHEY and CDR2 is SVGEGT. The CDR3 totals 15 residues.

V usage is TRBV29-1 and J usage is TRBJ1-1; D is unclear. The CDR3 totals 13 residues. The germline V gene has CDR1 SQVTM and CDR2 ANQGSEA. The DNA for the CDR3 is TGCACCTACTCGGGCCGCAGGAACACTGAAGCTTTCTTT. This translates into CTYSGRRNTEAFF.

The V and J genes are TRBV14 and TRBJ2-2, with a possible D match to TRBD2 (5 bases). The V gene lost 2 bases and the J gene lost 3 bases, with 10 bases spanning the gap. Germline loops: CDR1 SGHDN, CDR2 FVKESK. This CDR3 contains 15 residues. CDR3 nucleotides: TGTGCCAGCAGCCAAACCCGGGGATACACCGGGGAGCTGTTTTTT. Protein: CASSQTRGYTGELFF. The whole variable domain, remainder taken from reference TRBV14 and TRBJ2-2, is EAGVTQFPSHSVIEKGQTVTLRCDPISGHDNLYWYRRVMGKEIKFLLHFVKESKQDESGMPNNRFLAERTGGTYSTLKVQPAELEDSGVYFCASSQTRGYTGELFFGEGSRLTVL.

V gene TRBV5-1 combines with J gene TRBJ2-5, with D possibly matching TRBD1 (6 bases). The CDR3 totals 13 residues. Deletions cut 3 bases from V and 2 bases from J, with 8 bases between. Germline CDR1 reads SGHRS; CDR2 reads YFSETQ. CDR3 sequence reads: CASSSDRQETQYF. The CDR3 DNA reads as TGCGCCAGCAGCTCGGACAGACAAGAGACCCAGTACTTC.

The genes are TRBV5-6 and TRBJ1-1, with D tentatively TRBD1 (5 bases). This CDR3 is 13 amino acids long. The V end lost 0 bases, the J end lost 11 bases, and 14 bases lay between the germline ends. Germline CDR1 is SGHDT and CDR2 is YYEEEE. The CDR3 DNA sequence: TGTGCCAGCAGCTTGGGGTTTGGGGGGTACGCTTTCTTT. Translation: CASSLGFGGYAFF.

The chain uses TRBV15 and TRBJ1-2; D uncertain. V was shortened by 1 base and J by 4 bases, with 13 bases between the two germline ends. CDR1 is LNHNV, CDR2 YYDKDF, per germline (reference sequence). The CDR3 extends over 15 amino acids. CDR3 DNA: TGTGCCACCAGCAGAGGGGCGGTAGTAAGCTATGGCTACACCTTC. This encodes CATSRGAVVSYGYTF.

The sample holds a few counts of this clone. Other DNA sequences in the same sample also yield this CDR3. CDR3 in amino acids: CASSVRTGQETQYF. In nucleotides, the CDR3 is TGTGCCAGCAGCGTACGGACAGGGCAGGAGACCCAGTACTTC. The chain joins TRBV3-1 (or the pseudogene TRBV3-2) to TRBJ2-5, with 8 bases lining up with TRBD1. This CDR3 has 14 residues. CDR1 and CDR2 from the germline V gene are LGHDT and YNNKEL (reference sequence). The trim removed 5 bases at V and 5 bases at J, leaving 7 bases unmatched.

This chain connects TRBV29-1 to TRBJ1-1; weak D call: TRBD1 (5 bases). The CDR3 contains 13 residues. The V gene lost 2 bases and the J gene lost 4 bases, with 11 bases spanning the gap. Germline CDR1 reads SQVTM; CDR2 reads ANQGSEA. Written as DNA, the CDR3 is TGCAGCGTTGAACAGATGAGGGGCACTGAAGCTTTCTTT. This encodes CSVEQMRGTEAFF.

This chain links TRBV2 with TRBJ2-3, with a possible D match to TRBD2 (5 bases). Per the germline V gene, CDR1 is SNHLY and CDR2 is FYNNEI. The ends were cut back, 7 bases at V and 8 bases at J, with 19 bases in the middle. The CDR3 contains 14 residues. The CDR3 nucleotides read TGTGCCAGCACCCTATCCCGATCTGGAGGTACGCAGTATTTT. Translated, it gives CASTLSRSGGTQYF.

The chain carries TRBV27 and TRBJ1-2; D not resolved. The CDR3 loop spans 13 amino acids. Germline lookup yields CDR1 MNHEY and CDR2 SMNVEV (reference sequence). The V gene lost 0 bases and the J gene lost 5 bases, with 7 bases spanning the gap. CDR3 sequence (DNA): TGTGCCAGCAGTTTATCGGGAGGGTATGGCTACACCTTC. Translation gives CASSLSGGYGYTF.

The sample holds a few counts of this clone. The rearrangement joins TRBV7-6 to TRBJ1-4; TRBD1 is a possible D gene (6 bases). V lost 5 bases and J lost 3, with 16 bases in between. Germline V lookup: CDR1 SGHVS, CDR2 FNYEAQ. The CDR3 sequence is 16 residues long. The CDR3, as DNA: TGTGCCAGCAGCCCAGGGGTCGTAGGGGCTAATGAAAAACTGTTTTTT. As protein: CASSPGVVGANEKLFF.

This chain connects TRBV6-2 or TRBV6-3 to TRBJ2-1; perhaps TRBD2 as D (7 bases). Germline CDR1 reads MNHEY; CDR2 reads SVGEGT. The CDR3 has 18 amino acids. V lost 4 bases, J lost 0 bases, and 19 bases lay in between. CDR3 coding DNA: TGTGCCAGCAGTTCACCGTTCCGGGGGGCCAGCTCCTACAATGAGCAGTTCTTC. Translating gives CASSSPFRGASSYNEQFF.

V gene TRBV28 combines with J gene TRBJ1-2; no clear D gene. V was pared by 7 bases and J by 3 bases, with 12 bases between. Per germline, CDR1 MDHEN and CDR2 SYDVKM. The CDR3 loop spans 13 amino acids. CDR3 nucleotide sequence: TGTGCCAGCACCAGCGGTCAACACTATGGCTACACCTTC. Encoded protein: CASTSGQHYGYTF.

A note on this clone: The same CDR3 arises from other DNA sequences in this sample as well. This chain joins TRBV24-1 and TRBJ1-2; no definite D call. V shed 9 bases and J shed 1 base, with 5 bases lying between them. From germline, CDR1 is KGHDR and CDR2 SFDVKD. The length of the CDR3 is 11 residues. The CDR3 DNA is TGTGCCACCTACGGTAACTATGGCTACACCTTC. Translated, it gives CATYGNYGYTF.

The V and J genes are TRBV7-2 and TRBJ2-1; D ambiguous. V lost 1 base, J lost 4 bases, and 11 bases lay in between. The CDR3 consists of 15 residues. The germline CDR1 and CDR2 sequences are SGHTA and FQGNSA. The CDR3 region has the DNA TGTGCCAGCAGCTTAGGGCCCGTCACATACAATGAGCAGTTCTTC. Its translation is CASSLGPVTYNEQFF.

The rearrangement links TRBV6-5 to TRBJ2-7, with 7 bases matching TRBD1. The V gene's germline CDR1 is MNHEY and CDR2 SVGAGI. V lost 8 bases, J lost 0 bases, and 4 bases stayed unmatched. The CDR3 is 13 residues long. CDR3 amino acids: CASARDSSYEQYV. The CDR3 nucleotides read TGTGCCAGCGCCCGGGACAGCTCCTACGAGCAGTACGTC.

CDR3 sequence reads: CASSHSGDTQYF. In nucleotides, the CDR3 is TGTGCCAGCAGCCACTCCGGAGATACGCAGTATTTT. This sequence joins TRBV3-1 (or the pseudogene TRBV3-2) and TRBJ2-3; D remains unclear. This CDR3 contains 12 residues. V was trimmed by 3 bases and J by 5 bases, leaving 6 bases between them. From germline, CDR1 is LGHDT and CDR2 YNNKEL (reference sequence).

The rearrangement links TRBV7-8 to TRBJ1-1; 8 nucleotides line up with TRBD1. CDR3 size: 13 residues. The ends lost 4 bases at V and 6 bases at J; junction bases unmatched: 4. The germline V gene encodes CDR1 SGHVS and CDR2 FQNEAQ. The CDR3: CASSWTGKSEAFF. CDR3 in DNA: TGTGCCAGCAGCTGGACAGGGAAGTCTGAAGCTTTCTTT.

The rearrangement links TRBV5-1 to TRBJ1-2, with 7 nucleotides matching TRBD1. The CDR3 consists of 14 residues. The germline V gene encodes CDR1 SGHRS and CDR2 YFSETQ. Trimming removed 5 bases from V and 8 bases from J; junction bases left unmatched: 12. In nucleotides, the CDR3 is TGCGCCAGCAGTATCCTTAACAGGGGAGAAGGCTACACCTTC. Translation: CASSILNRGEGYTF.

V is TRBV5-1 and J is TRBJ2-5, with TRBD2 matching over 8 bases. The CDR3 is 14 amino acids. Per the germline V gene, CDR1 is SGHRS and CDR2 is YFSETQ. Trimming cost V 7 bases and J 5 bases; bases outside gene matches: 10. The CDR3 DNA reads as TGCGCCAGCGAAGCCGGGGGACTAGGCGAGACCCAGTACTTC. Residues: CASEAGGLGETQYF.